This TCR beta chain was sequenced for a study of Ad26.COV2.S vaccination and SARS-CoV-2 variants. Study in general: The vaccine Ad26.COV2.S was put into the muscle once, or twice with 56 days between. Broader study findings: Vaccinated individuals (as opposed to placebo recipients) had higher spike-specific TCR breadth. Using TCR breadth and depth analyses may have led to underestimated total T cell responses. Vaccine and placebo groups showed comparable non-spike TCR breadth.

Stated treatment: 15 to 20 received Ad26.COV2.S at low or high dose, single or two shots; about 5 received placebo; per-sample allocation not given. Sampling occurred on day 63 after the first vaccine or placebo injection. Trimming took off 6 bases at V and 1 base at J, with 19 bases between the two ends. CDR1 and CDR2 from the germline V gene are SGHVS and FNYEAQ. This CDR3 is built from 16 residues. TCRdb keeps only in-frame clones here, not all; method: immunoSEQ multiplex PCR. This table has fewer than 500,000 clones, less than 95% appearing once. About this clone itself: The antigen is unknown.

The chain recombines TRBV7-6 with TRBJ2-7; TRBD1 might be the D (5 bases). The receptor comes from a person aged 18-60 years who received the Ad26.COV2.S COVID-19 vaccine or a placebo. Sequences were derived from peripheral blood, sampled in a trial of Ad26.COV2.S vaccine versus placebo. The CDR3 DNA follows: TGTGCCAGCAGTCTAGGGTGGGGCAGGACGTCCTACGAGCAGTACTTC. Translated: CASSLGWGRTSYEQYF.